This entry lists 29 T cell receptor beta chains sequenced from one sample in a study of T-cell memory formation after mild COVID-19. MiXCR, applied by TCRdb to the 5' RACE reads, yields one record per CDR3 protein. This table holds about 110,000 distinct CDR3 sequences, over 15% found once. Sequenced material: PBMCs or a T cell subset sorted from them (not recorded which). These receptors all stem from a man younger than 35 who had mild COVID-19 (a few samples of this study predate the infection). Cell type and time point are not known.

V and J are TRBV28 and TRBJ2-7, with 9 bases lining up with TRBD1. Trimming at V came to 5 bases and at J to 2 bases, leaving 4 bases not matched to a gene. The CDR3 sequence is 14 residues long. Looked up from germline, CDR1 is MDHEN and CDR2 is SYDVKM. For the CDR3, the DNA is TGTGCCAGCAGTCCGGGACAGGGTCCCTACGAGCAGTACGTC. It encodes CASSPGQGPYEQYV.

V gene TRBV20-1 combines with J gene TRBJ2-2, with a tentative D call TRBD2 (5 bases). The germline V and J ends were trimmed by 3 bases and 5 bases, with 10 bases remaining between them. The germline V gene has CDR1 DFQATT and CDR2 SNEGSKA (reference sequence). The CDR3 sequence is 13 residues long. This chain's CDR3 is CSASIAGTGELFF. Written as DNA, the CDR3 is TGCAGTGCTAGTATCGCGGGTACCGGGGAGCTGTTTTTT.

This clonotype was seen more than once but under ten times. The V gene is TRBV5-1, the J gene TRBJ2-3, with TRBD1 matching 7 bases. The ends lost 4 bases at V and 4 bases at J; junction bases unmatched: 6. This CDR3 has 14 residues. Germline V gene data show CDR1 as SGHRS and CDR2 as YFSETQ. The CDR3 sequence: CASSRDSSPDTQYF. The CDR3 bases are TGCGCCAGCAGCCGGGACAGCTCCCCAGATACGCAGTATTTT.

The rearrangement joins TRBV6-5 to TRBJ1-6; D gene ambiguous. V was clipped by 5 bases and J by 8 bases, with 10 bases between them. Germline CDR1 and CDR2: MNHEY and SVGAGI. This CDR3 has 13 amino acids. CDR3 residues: CASSITGYSPLHF. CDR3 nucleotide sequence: TGTGCCAGCAGTATAACGGGATATTCACCCCTCCACTTT.

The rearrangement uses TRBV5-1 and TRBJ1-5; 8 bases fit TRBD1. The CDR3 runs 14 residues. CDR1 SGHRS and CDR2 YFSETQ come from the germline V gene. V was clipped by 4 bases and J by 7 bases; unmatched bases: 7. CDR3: CASSAGTGGQPQHF. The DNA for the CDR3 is TGCGCCAGCAGCGCCGGGACAGGAGGCCAGCCCCAGCATTTT.

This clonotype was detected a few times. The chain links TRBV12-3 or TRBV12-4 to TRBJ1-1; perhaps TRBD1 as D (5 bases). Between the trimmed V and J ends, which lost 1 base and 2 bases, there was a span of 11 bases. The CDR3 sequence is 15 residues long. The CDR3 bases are TGTGCCAGCAGTTTAGGCGACAGCGGTAACACTGAAGCTTTCTTT. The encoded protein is CASSLGDSGNTEAFF.

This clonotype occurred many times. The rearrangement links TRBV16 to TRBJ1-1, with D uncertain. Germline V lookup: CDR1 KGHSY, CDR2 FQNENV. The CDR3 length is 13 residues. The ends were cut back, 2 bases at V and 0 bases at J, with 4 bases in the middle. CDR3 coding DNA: TGTGCCAGCAGCCAAACCTTGAACACTGAAGCTTTCTTT. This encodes CASSQTLNTEAFF.

The DNA for the CDR3 is TGTGCCTGGAGCCCCCAAAGGAATGAGCAGTTCTTC. It codes for CAWSPQRNEQFF. The chain carries TRBV30 and TRBJ2-1; D is unclear. Trimming removed 3 bases at V and 7 bases at J, with 10 bases between. The germline V gene has CDR1 GTSNPN and CDR2 SVGIG (reference sequence). The CDR3 length is 12 residues.

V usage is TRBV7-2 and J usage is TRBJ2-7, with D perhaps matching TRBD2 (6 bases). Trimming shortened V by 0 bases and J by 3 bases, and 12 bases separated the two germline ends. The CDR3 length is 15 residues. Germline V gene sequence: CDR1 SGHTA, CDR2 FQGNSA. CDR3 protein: CASSLAHLEGYEQYF. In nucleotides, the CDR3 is TGTGCCAGCAGCTTAGCCCACCTGGAGGGCTACGAGCAGTACTTC.

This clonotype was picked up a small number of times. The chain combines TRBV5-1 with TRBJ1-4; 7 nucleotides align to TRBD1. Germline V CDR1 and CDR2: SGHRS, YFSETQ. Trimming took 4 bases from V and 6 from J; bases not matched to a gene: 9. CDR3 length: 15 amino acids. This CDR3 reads CASSPETGFDEKLFF. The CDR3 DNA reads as TGCGCCAGCAGCCCAGAGACAGGGTTTGATGAAAAACTGTTTTTT.

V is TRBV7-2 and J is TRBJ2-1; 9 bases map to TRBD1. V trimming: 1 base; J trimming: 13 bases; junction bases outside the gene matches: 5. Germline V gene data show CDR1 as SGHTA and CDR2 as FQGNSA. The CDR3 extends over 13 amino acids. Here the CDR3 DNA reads TGTGCCAGCAGCTTAGGGACAGGGGATCTCCAGTTCTTC. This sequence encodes CASSLGTGDLQFF. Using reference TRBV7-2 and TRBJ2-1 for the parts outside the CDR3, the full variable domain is GAGVSQSPSNKVTEKGKDVELRCDPISGHTALYWYRQSLGQGLEFLIYFQGNSAPDKSGLPSDRFSAERTGGSVSTLTIQRTQQEDSAVYLCASSLGTGDLQFFGPGTRLTVL.

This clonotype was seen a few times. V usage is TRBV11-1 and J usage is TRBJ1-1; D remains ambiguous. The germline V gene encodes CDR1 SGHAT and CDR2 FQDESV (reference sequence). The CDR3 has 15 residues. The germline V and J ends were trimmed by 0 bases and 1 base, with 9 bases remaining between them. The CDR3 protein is CASSLALGENTEAFF. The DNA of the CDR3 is TGTGCCAGCAGCTTAGCGCTTGGCGAGAACACTGAAGCTTTCTTT.

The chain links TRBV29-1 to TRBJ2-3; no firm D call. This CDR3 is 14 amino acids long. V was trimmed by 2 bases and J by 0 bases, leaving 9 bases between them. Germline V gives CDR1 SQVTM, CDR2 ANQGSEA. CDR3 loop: CSVESRSSTDTQYF. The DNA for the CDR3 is TGCAGCGTTGAATCTAGATCTAGCACAGATACGCAGTATTTT.

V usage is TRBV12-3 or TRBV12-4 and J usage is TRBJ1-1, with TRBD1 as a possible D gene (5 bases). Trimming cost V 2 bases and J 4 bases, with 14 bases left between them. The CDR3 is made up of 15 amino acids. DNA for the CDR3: TGTGCCAGCAGTTTAAGGGGAGGGACGGGCACTGAAGCTTTCTTT. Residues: CASSLRGGTGTEAFF.

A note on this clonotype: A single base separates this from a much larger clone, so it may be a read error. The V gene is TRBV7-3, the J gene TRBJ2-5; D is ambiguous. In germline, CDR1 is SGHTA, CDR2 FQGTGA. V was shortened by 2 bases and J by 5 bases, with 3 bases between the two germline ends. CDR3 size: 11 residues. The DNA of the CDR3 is TGTGCCAGCAGCTTAGACGAGACCCAGTACTTC. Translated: CASSLDETQYF. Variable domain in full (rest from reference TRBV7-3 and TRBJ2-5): GAGVSQTPSNKVTEKGKYVELRCDPISGHTALYWYRQSLGQGPEFLIYFQGTGAADDSGLPNDRFFAVRPEGSVSTLKIQRTERGDSAVYLCASSLDETQYFGPGTRLLVL.

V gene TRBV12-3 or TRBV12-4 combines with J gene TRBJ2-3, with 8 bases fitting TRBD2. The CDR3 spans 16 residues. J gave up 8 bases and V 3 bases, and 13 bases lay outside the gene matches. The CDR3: CASSFPPGGGEVTQYF. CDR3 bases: TGTGCCAGCAGTTTTCCCCCCGGGGGGGGGGAGGTTACGCAGTATTTT.

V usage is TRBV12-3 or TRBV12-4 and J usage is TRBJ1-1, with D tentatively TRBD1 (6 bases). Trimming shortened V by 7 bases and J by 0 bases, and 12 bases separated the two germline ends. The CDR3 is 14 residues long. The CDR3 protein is CASTFQGMNTEAFF. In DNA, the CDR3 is TGTGCCAGCACCTTTCAGGGGATGAACACTGAAGCTTTCTTT.

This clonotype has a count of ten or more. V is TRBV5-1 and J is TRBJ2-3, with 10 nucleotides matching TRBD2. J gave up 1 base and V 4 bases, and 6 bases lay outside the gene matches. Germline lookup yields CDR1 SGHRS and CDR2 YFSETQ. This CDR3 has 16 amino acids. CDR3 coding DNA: TGCGCCAGCAGCCCCTCAACTAGCGGGGGCACAGATACGCAGTATTTT. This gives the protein CASSPSTSGGTDTQYF.

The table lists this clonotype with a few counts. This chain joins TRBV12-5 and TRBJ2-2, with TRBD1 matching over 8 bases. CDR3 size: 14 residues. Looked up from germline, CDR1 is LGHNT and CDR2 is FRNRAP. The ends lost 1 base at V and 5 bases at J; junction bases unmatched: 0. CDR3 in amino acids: CASGLGTGTGELFF. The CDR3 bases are TGTGCTAGTGGTTTGGGGACAGGGACCGGGGAGCTGTTTTTT.

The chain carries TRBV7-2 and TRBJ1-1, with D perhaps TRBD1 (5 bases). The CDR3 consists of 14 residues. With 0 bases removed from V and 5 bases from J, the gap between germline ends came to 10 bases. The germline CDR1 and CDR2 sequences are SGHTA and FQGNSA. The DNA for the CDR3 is TGTGCCAGCAGCTTAGCTCAGAGGGGAACTGAAGCTTTCTTT. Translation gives CASSLAQRGTEAFF.

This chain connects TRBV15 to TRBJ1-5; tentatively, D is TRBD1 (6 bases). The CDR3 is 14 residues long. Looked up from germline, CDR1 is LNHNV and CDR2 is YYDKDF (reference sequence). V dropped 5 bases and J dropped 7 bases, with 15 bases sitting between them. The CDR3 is CATSGTGSRQPQHF. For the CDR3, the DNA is TGTGCCACCAGCGGTACAGGGTCACGGCAGCCCCAGCATTTT.

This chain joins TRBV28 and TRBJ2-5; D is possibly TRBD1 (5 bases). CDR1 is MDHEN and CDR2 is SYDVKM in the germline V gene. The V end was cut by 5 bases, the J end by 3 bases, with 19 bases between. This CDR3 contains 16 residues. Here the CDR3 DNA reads TGTGCCAGCAGTCCCCTAGGGGCTGGCCCCGAAGAGACCCAGTACTTC. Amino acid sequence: CASSPLGAGPEETQYF.

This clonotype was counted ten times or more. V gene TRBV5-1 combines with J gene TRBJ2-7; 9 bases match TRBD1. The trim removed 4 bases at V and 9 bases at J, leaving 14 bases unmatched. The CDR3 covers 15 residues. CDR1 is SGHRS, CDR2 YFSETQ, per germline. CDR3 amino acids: CASSLDRGGLGGQYF. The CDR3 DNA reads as TGCGCCAGCAGCCTGGACAGGGGAGGCCTTGGGGGGCAGTACTTC.

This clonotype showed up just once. The CDR3 DNA follows: TGCAGCGTTGAAGATTTAGGACCCCGGGAGACCCAGTACTTC. Its translation is CSVEDLGPRETQYF. V and J are TRBV29-1 and TRBJ2-5; no firm D call. Trimming cost V 0 bases and J 5 bases, with 13 bases left between them. The CDR3 has 14 amino acids. Germline CDR1 and CDR2: SQVTM and ANQGSEA.

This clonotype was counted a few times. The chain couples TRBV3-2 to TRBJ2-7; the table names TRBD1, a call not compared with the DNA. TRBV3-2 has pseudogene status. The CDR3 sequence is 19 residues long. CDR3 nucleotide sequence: TGTGCCAGCAGCCAAGGGTCACAGGTCCGTATCGTATTTCCCTACGAGCAGTACTTC. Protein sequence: CASSQGSQVRIVFPYEQYF.

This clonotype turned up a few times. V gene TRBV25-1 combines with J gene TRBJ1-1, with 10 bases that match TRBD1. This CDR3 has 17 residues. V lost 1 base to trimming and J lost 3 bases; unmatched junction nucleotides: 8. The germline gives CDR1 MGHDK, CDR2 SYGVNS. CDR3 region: CASSELGTGVGDTEAFF. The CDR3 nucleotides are TGTGCCAGCAGTGAATTGGGGACAGGGGTTGGTGACACTGAAGCTTTCTTT.

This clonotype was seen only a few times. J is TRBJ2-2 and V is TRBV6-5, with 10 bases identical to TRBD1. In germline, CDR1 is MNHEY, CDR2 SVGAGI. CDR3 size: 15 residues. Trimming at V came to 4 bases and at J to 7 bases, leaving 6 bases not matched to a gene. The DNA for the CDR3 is TGTGCCAGCAGTTCACCGGGACAGGGGAGCGGGGAGCTGTTTTTT. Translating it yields CASSSPGQGSGELFF.

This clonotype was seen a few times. The CDR3 loop reads CASSVGGGTEAFF. The CDR3 DNA is TGTGCCAGCAGTGTTGGCGGGGGAACTGAAGCTTTCTTT. The chain recombines TRBV2 with TRBJ1-1, with D perhaps matching TRBD1 (5 bases). CDR3 length: 13 amino acids. Germline-derived CDR1 and CDR2 are SNHLY and FYNNEI. Trimming stripped 4 bases from V and 5 bases from J, with 11 bases between.

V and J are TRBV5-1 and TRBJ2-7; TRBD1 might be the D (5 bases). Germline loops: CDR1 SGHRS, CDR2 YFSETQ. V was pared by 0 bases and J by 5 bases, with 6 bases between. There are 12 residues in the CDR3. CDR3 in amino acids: CASSLEGDEQYF. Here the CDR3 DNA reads TGCGCCAGCAGCTTGGAAGGGGACGAGCAGTACTTC.